The entry that follows covers one T cell receptor beta chain sequence. The data originate from a study of cytomegalovirus exposure and HLA in healthy donors. Trimming cost V 4 bases and J 3 bases, with 9 bases left between them. The CDR3 spans 13 residues. CDR1 and CDR2 (germline): SNHLY, FYNNEI. The PCR ran on 60 Vbeta and 13 Jbeta primers. TCRdb keeps only in-frame clones here, not all; method: immunoSEQ multiplex PCR. The repertoire holds approximately 140,000 clones, with over 60% as singletons. The sample taken for sequencing was PBMCs. The clonotype originates from a male donor in good health and CMV-seropositive. The chain combines TRBV2 with TRBJ1-1; D remains unclear. In DNA, the CDR3 is TGTGCCAGCAGTGTGGAGGCCGACACTGAAGCTTTCTTT. It encodes CASSVEADTEAFF.